In its sample, the clone carrying this T cell receptor beta chain was seen once. Its antigen is unknown. This entry is derived from a study of cytomegalovirus exposure and HLA in healthy donors. The study's findings and limits: Overall, roughly 150 TCR beta chains were annotated as cytomegalovirus-associated.

Here immunoSEQ multiplex PCR was the method, and the copy in TCRdb shows in-frame clones only, minus some. This table holds hundreds of thousands of clones, approximately 84% found once. CDR3 length: 16 amino acids. Trimming cost V 0 bases and J 1 base, with 13 bases left between them. From germline, CDR1 is SGHRS and CDR2 YFSETQ. V usage is TRBV5-1 and J usage is TRBJ1-1; no definite D call. This clonotype originated in a man aged 18 to 30 in good health and CMV-seropositive. Sequencing input: PBMCs. The CDR3 region is CASSLGLGRANTEAFF. CDR3 nucleotide sequence: TGCGCCAGCAGCTTGGGTCTGGGGAGGGCGAACACTGAAGCTTTCTTT. The full variable domain, in which reference TRBV5-1 and TRBJ1-1 provide the parts outside the CDR3, is KAGVTQTPRYLIKTRGQQVTLSCSPISGHRSVSWYQQTPGQGLQFLFEYFSETQRNKGNFPGRFSGRQFSNSRSEMNVSTLELGDSALYLCASSLGLGRANTEAFFGQGTRLTVV.